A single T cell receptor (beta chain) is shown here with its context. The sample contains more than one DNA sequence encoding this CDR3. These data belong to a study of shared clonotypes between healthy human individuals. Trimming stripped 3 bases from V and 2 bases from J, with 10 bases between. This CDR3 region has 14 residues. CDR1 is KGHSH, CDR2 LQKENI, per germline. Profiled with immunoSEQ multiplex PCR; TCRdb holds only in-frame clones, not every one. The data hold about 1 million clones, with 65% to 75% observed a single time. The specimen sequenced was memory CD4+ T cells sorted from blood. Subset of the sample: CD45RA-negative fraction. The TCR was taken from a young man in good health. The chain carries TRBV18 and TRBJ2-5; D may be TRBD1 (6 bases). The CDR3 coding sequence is TGTGCCAGCTCACCTCCCGGACAGCAAGAGACCCAGTACTTC. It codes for CASSPPGQQETQYF. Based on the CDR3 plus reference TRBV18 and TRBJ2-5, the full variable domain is NAGVMQNPRHLVRRRGQEARLRCSPMKGHSHVYWYRQLPEEGLKFMVYLQKENIIDESGMPKERFSAEFPKEGPSILRIQQVVRGDSAAYFCASSPPGQQETQYFGPGTRLLVL.